This section outlines one T cell receptor (beta chain) sequence together with its context. The sample comes from a study of OX40 agonist ivuxolimab in advanced cancers. Some clones are missing from TCRdb's copy, which holds only in-frame ones; the method was immunoSEQ multiplex PCR. Of 35,000 to 55,000 clones in the sample, around 94% were seen once. The CDR3 spans 17 residues. J lost 2 bases, V lost 0 bases, and 4 bases had no gene match. Germline V CDR1 and CDR2: LGHNT, FRNRAP. The TCR comes from an adult with an advanced solid tumor such as melanoma, head and neck, liver or kidney cancer. The source was CD4+ or CD8+ T cells sorted from blood, collected in a trial of the OX40 agonist ivuxolimab. This chain uses TRBV12-5 with TRBJ2-5, with TRBD2 matching 12 bases. CDR3 protein: CASGLVQGLAGQETQYF. CDR3 coding DNA: TGTGCTAGTGGTTTGGTACAAGGACTAGCGGGGCAAGAGACCCAGTACTTC. The whole variable domain, filled in from reference TRBV12-5 and TRBJ2-5, reads DARVTQTPRHKVTEMGQEVTMRCQPILGHNTVFWYRQTMMQGLELLAYFRNRAPLDDSGMPKDRFSAEMPDATLATLKIQPSEPRDSAVYFCASGLVQGLAGQETQYFGPGTRLLVL.